These T cell receptor beta chains were read from a single sample in a study of graft-versus-host responses after intestinal transplantation. Profiling relied on immunoSEQ multiplex PCR, and the TCRdb table lists in-frame clones only, not all of them. The sample has approximately 46,000 clones; roughly 83% are singletons. Their recognized antigens are unknown. The specimen comprised unstimulated CD4+ T cells sorted from spleen or lymph node cells, sampled before transplant. The receptor set was obtained from a human donor who was the organ donor for an intestinal transplant. CDR3s include the opening cysteine and the closing phenylalanine or tryptophan. D genes are given only for firm matches. The size entry is marked missing in some rows and otherwise reads once, few, many or a size class.

D: -; J: TRBJ1-3; V: TRBV25-1; size: -; CDR3: CASSSGAGNTIYF; DNA: TGTGCCAGCAGTTCAGGGGCTGGAAACACCATATATTTT
D: -; J: TRBJ1-4; V: TRBV30; size: -; CDR3: CAWNRAGMHEKLFF; DNA: TGTGCCTGGAACCGAGCAGGAATGCATGAAAAACTGTTTTTT
D: -; J: TRBJ2-1; V: TRBV4-1; size: -; CDR3: CASSQGLAFRYNEQFF; DNA: TGCGCCAGCAGCCAAGGACTCGCGTTTCGATACAATGAGCAGTTCTTC
D: -; J: TRBJ2-3; V: TRBV5-6; size: -; CDR3: CASSLKVRGAITDTQYF; DNA: TGTGCCAGCAGCTTGAAGGTTAGGGGGGCAATCACAGATACGCAGTATTTT
D: TRBD1; J: TRBJ2-7; V: TRBV6-1; size: -; CDR3: CASSSDRSEKYEQYF; DNA: TGTGCCAGCAGTTCGGACAGGTCGGAGAAATACGAGCAGTACTTC
D: TRBD1; J: TRBJ2-7; V: TRBV7-9; size: -; CDR3: CASSLEQGGYRASYEQYF; DNA: TGTGCCAGCAGCTTAGAGCAAGGGGGCTACAGGGCATCCTACGAGCAGTACTTC
D: -; J: TRBJ2-7; V: TRBV20-1; size: -; CDR3: CSAFTGHEQYF; DNA: TGCAGTGCCTTTACAGGACACGAGCAGTACTTC
D: -; J: TRBJ2-2; V: TRBV19; size: -; CDR3: CASSAQGNTGELFF; DNA: TGTGCCAGTAGCGCGCAGGGGAACACCGGGGAGCTGTTTTTT
D: -; J: TRBJ2-3; V: TRBV7-9; size: -; CDR3: CASSALGPLTDTQYF; DNA: TGTGCCAGCAGCGCTTTGGGGCCTCTGACAGATACGCAGTATTTT
D: -; J: TRBJ2-7; V: TRBV7-2; size: -; CDR3: CASSLNEGAILYF; DNA: TGTGCCAGCAGCTTGAATGAGGGAGCCATTCTCTACTTC
D: TRBD2; J: TRBJ2-1; V: TRBV11-3; size: -; CDR3: CASSRGTSGDNEQFF; DNA: TGTGCCAGCAGCAGAGGGACTAGCGGGGACAATGAGCAGTTCTTC
D: -; J: TRBJ2-5; V: TRBV2; size: -; CDR3: CASSSLLTSQETQYF; DNA: TGTGCCAGCAGTTCCCTCCTGACTAGCCAAGAGACCCAGTACTTC
D: -; J: TRBJ1-1; V: TRBV19; size: -; CDR3: CASSISAGAVGTEAFF; DNA: TGTGCCAGTAGTATAAGCGCAGGGGCGGTGGGCACTGAAGCTTTCTTT
D: TRBD1; J: TRBJ1-1; V: TRBV7-9; size: -; CDR3: CASSPAGTGANTEAFF; DNA: TGTGCCAGCAGCCCGGCCGGGACAGGGGCGAACACTGAAGCTTTCTTT
D: -; J: TRBJ2-1; V: TRBV9; size: few; CDR3: CASSVAENVPYNEQFF; DNA: TGTGCCAGCAGCGTAGCTGAGAACGTGCCCTACAATGAGCAGTTCTTC
D: TRBD1; J: TRBJ1-5; V: TRBV7-2; size: -; CDR3: CASSSDRGQPQHF; DNA: TGTGCCAGCAGCTCCGACAGGGGCCAGCCCCAGCATTTT
D: TRBD1; J: TRBJ1-3; V: TRBV7-9; size: -; CDR3: CASSLAVGQGAGNTIYF; DNA: TGTGCCAGCAGCTTAGCTGTCGGGCAGGGGGCGGGTAACACCATATATTTT
D: TRBD1; J: TRBJ1-2; V: TRBV5-1; size: -; CDR3: CASSSGTGQNYGYTF; DNA: TGCGCCAGCAGTTCCGGGACAGGTCAAAACTATGGCTACACCTTC
D: TRBD2; J: TRBJ2-4; V: TRBV18; size: -; CDR3: CASSPRGLAGSAKNIQYF; DNA: TGTGCCAGCTCACCACGGGGACTAGCGGGATCAGCCAAAAACATTCAGTACTTC
D: -; J: TRBJ1-5; V: TRBV10-1; size: -; CDR3: CASSVGVGQPQHF; DNA: TGCGCCAGCAGTGTTGGCGTGGGTCAGCCCCAGCATTTT
D: -; J: TRBJ2-3; V: TRBV20-1; size: -; CDR3: CSATREYTQYF; DNA: TGCAGTGCAACAAGGGAATATACGCAGTATTTT
D: -; J: TRBJ1-1; V: TRBV6-6; size: -; CDR3: CASSYKGQGHTEAFF; DNA: TGTGCCAGCAGTTACAAAGGGCAGGGACACACTGAAGCTTTCTTT
D: TRBD2; J: TRBJ2-2; V: TRBV2; size: -; CDR3: CASSQRLAGAPGGELFF; DNA: TGTGCCAGCAGCCAGAGACTAGCGGGGGCCCCCGGCGGGGAGCTGTTTTTT
D: -; J: TRBJ2-6; V: TRBV7-9; size: -; CDR3: CASSTYRGGGAGANVLTF; DNA: TGTGCCAGCAGCACCTACAGGGGAGGTGGAGCTGGGGCCAACGTCCTGACTTTC
D: TRBD1; J: TRBJ1-2; V: TRBV7-9; size: -; CDR3: CASSPRQGLYGYTF; DNA: TGTGCCAGCAGCCCCAGACAGGGGCTCTATGGCTACACCTTC
D: -; J: TRBJ2-3; V: TRBV7-2; size: -; CDR3: CASSPGTGAFSTDTQYF; DNA: TGTGCCAGCAGCCCCGGGACTGGGGCCTTCAGCACAGATACGCAGTATTTT
D: -; J: TRBJ1-5; V: TRBV6-5; size: -; CDR3: CASSYRDSNQPQHF; DNA: TGTGCCAGCAGTTACAGGGATAGCAATCAGCCCCAGCATTTT
D: -; J: TRBJ1-1; V: TRBV6-5; size: -; CDR3: CASSVLGGAAEAFF; DNA: TGTGCCAGCAGTGTGCTTGGGGGGGCCGCTGAAGCTTTCTTT
D: -; J: TRBJ1-3; V: TRBV7-9; size: once; CDR3: CASSLDVGGSSGNTIYF; DNA: TGTGCCAGCAGCTTAGATGTGGGCGGGAGCTCTGGAAACACCATATATTTT
D: TRBD1; J: TRBJ1-3; V: TRBV30; size: -; CDR3: CAWSVQGGSGNTIYF; DNA: TGTGCCTGGAGTGTACAGGGGGGCTCTGGAAACACCATATATTTT
D: -; J: TRBJ2-5; V: TRBV6-5; size: -; CDR3: CASSYSSRGETQYF; DNA: TGTGCCAGCAGTTACTCGAGTAGGGGAGAGACCCAGTACTTC
D: TRBD2; J: TRBJ2-1; V: TRBV5-7; size: few; CDR3: CASSLTGGNDEQFF; DNA: TGTGCCAGCAGTCTGACGGGGGGTAACGATGAGCAGTTCTTC
D: -; J: TRBJ1-6; V: TRBV5-3; size: -; CDR3: CARSLAAEDNSPLHF; DNA: TGTGCCAGAAGCTTGGCGGCAGAAGATAATTCACCCCTCCACTTT
D: -; J: TRBJ1-1; V: TRBV6-6; size: -; CDR3: CASSYSGRGNTEAFF; DNA: TGTGCCAGCAGTTACTCCGGCAGGGGGAACACTGAAGCTTTCTTT
D: TRBD1; J: TRBJ2-7; V: TRBV11-2; size: -; CDR3: CASSPNSGTGTYEQYF; DNA: TGTGCCAGCAGCCCGAACTCCGGGACAGGAACCTACGAGCAGTACTTC
D: TRBD2; J: TRBJ2-3; V: TRBV29-1; size: once; CDR3: CSVEDLGGGIRDTQYF; DNA: TGCAGCGTTGAAGACCTAGGCGGGGGGATTAGAGATACGCAGTATTTT
D: -; J: TRBJ1-3; V: TRBV5-1; size: -; CDR3: CASSRGSGNTIYF; DNA: TGCGCCAGCAGCAGGGGGTCCGGAAACACCATATATTTT
D: TRBD1; J: TRBJ1-1; V: TRBV5-4; size: -; CDR3: CASSPFNRGNTEAFF; DNA: TGTGCCAGCAGCCCCTTCAACAGGGGGAACACTGAAGCTTTCTTT
D: -; J: TRBJ2-5; V: TRBV12-5; size: -; CDR3: CASGLQEETQYF; DNA: TGTGCTAGTGGTTTACAGGAAGAGACCCAGTACTTC
D: -; J: TRBJ1-2; V: TRBV21-1; size: few; CDR3: CASSKEETDGYTF; DNA: TGTGCCAGCAGCAAAGAAGAGACAGATGGCTACACCTTC